This T cell receptor (beta chain) emerged from a study of blood T cells in healthy people across ages. Study-wide context: With template switching, about one barcoded beta molecule was captured per two T cells.

Findings of the study overall: Among long-lived donors, naive CD4+ cells were more numerous and diversity higher than in aged donors.

This clonotype was observed a few times. Antigen specificity is unknown. The CDR3 contains 18 residues. V was clipped by 2 bases and J by 2 bases; unmatched bases: 8. In germline, CDR1 is MNHEY, CDR2 SVGEGT. The use of a sample-barcoded 5' primer and a J-beta primer mix characterized a second PCR of about 6 to 12 cycles. All samples yielded 2.5 million or more CDR3-containing paired-end reads. MiXCR, run by TCRdb on the 5' RACE reads, gives a single entry per CDR3 protein. The sample lists roughly 1,500,000 distinct CDR3 sequences; 42% were seen once. Drawing of peripheral blood yielded roughly 10 milliliters from each donor.

Sample: blood. This sequence was found in a woman under 30 in good health. The chain joins TRBV6-2 or TRBV6-3 to TRBJ2-1, with 11 bases lining up with TRBD2. CDR3 bases: TGTGCCAGCAGTTACGCGGCCGCGGGACTAGCGGCCTACAATGAGCAGTTCTTC. The encoded protein is CASSYAAAGLAAYNEQFF.